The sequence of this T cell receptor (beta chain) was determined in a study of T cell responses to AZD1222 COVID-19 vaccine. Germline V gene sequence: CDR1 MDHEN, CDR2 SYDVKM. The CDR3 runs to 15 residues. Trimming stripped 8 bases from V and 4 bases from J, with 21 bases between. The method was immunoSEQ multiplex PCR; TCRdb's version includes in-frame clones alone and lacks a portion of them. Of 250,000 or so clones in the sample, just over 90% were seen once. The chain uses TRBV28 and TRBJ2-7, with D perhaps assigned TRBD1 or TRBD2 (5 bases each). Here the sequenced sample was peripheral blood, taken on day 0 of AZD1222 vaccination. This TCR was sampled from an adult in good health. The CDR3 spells CASQASGAGRYEQYF. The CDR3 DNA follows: TGTGCCAGCCAAGCCTCCGGGGCGGGTAGGTACGAGCAGTACTTC.